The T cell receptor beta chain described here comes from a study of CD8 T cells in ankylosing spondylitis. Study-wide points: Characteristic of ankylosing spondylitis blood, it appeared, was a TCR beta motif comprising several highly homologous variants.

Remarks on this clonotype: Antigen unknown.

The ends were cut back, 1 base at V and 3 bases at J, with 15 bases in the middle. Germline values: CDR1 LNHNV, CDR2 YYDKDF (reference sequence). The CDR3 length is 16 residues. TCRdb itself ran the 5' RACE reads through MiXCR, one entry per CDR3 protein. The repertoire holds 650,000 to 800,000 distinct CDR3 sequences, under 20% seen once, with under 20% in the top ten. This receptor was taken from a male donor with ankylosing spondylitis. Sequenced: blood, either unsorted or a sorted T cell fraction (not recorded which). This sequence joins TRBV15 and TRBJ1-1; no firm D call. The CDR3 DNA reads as TGTGCCACCAGCAGAGTGGTTGGAGTAGGTTACACTGAAGCTTTCTTT. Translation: CATSRVVGVGYTEAFF.